This TCR beta chain was found in a study of metastatic and nonmetastatic thyroid tumors. Study in general: Peripheral blood and tumor or nodule samples from malignant and benign thyroid patients were compared.

TCRdb reprocessed the PCR reads using MiXCR. This table holds some 31,000 clones, around a sixth found once. General study findings and limits: Benign nodules reportedly had significantly lower TCR beta diversity than malignant thyroid tumors in blood and tumor.

As concerns this clone: Its target is unknown. One end of the junction fails to match germline, which may point to a read error.

Thyroid surgery had not been preceded by any treatment in any patient. This CDR3 is built from 20 residues. Per germline, CDR1 DFQATT and CDR2 SNEGSKA (reference sequence). The V and J genes are TRBV20-1 and TRBJ2-1; 10 positions agree with TRBD2. Specimen: blood. The receptor was derived from a female donor with papillary thyroid cancer or a benign thyroid nodule (not recorded which). Some clones in this sample may be carry-over from other donors' samples. The CDR3, as DNA: TGCAGTGTTAGAGATAGAGGGGCTAGCGGGAGTTTTCGGACAATCAGTGATCAGTTCTTC. It is translated as CSVRDRGASGSFRTISDQFF.